These T cell receptor beta chains were read from a single sample in a study of cytomegalovirus exposure and HLA in healthy donors. This table comes from immunoSEQ multiplex PCR, and its TCRdb copy is limited to in-frame clones, with some not included. In the table there are about 170,000 clones, around 76% of which are singletons. The specimen was PBMCs. These receptors all stem from a woman aged 25 to 39 in good health and CMV-seropositive. Both conserved end residues are part of each CDR3. The order of the fields is V gene, J gene, D gene, clone size, CDR3 DNA, CDR3 protein. D genes are given only for firm matches. Clone size appears in some rows only: once, few, many, or a class for an expanded clone.

V: TRBV7-2; J: TRBJ2-5; D: TRBD2; size: -; DNA: TGTGCCAGCAGCTTAGACGGGAGGGACCAGGAGACCCAGTACTTC; CDR3: CASSLDGRDQETQYF
V: TRBV6-1; J: TRBJ2-3; D: -; size: -; DNA: TGTGCCAGCAGTCAGACAATGGGCACAGATACGCAGTATTTT; CDR3: CASSQTMGTDTQYF
V: TRBV7-2; J: TRBJ1-3; D: -; size: few; DNA: TGTGCCAGCAGCTTAGCGTCCACCCCGAGCTCTGGAAACACCATATATTTT; CDR3: CASSLASTPSSGNTIYF
V: TRBV6-5; J: TRBJ1-1; D: -; size: once; DNA: TGTGCCAGCAGTTACTTTGGGGCGGTTGGGGCTGAAGCTTTCTTT; CDR3: CASSYFGAVGAEAFF
V: TRBV5-1; J: TRBJ1-2; D: -; size: -; DNA: TGCGCCAGCAGCCCACAGGGTGACTATGGCTACACCTTC; CDR3: CASSPQGDYGYTF
V: TRBV6-1; J: TRBJ1-5; D: TRBD1; size: -; DNA: TGTGCCAGCAGTGAGGCTAGGACAGGAATTAATCAGCCCCAGCATTTT; CDR3: CASSEARTGINQPQHF
V: TRBV9; J: TRBJ1-2; D: TRBD1; size: -; DNA: TGTGCCAGCAGCGTAGGTGGACAGGGGGCCTCTGGCTACACCTTC; CDR3: CASSVGGQGASGYTF
V: TRBV7-8; J: TRBJ1-3; D: TRBD1; size: -; DNA: TGTGCCAGCAGCTGGGACAGGAGCTCTGGAAACACCATATATTTT; CDR3: CASSWDRSSGNTIYF
V: TRBV18; J: TRBJ1-1; D: -; size: -; DNA: TGTGCCAGCTCACCAGCGGGGGGAGGGACTGAAGCTTTCTTT; CDR3: CASSPAGGGTEAFF
V: TRBV9; J: TRBJ1-3; D: -; size: -; DNA: TGTGCCAGCAGCCCCCGGGGAGGCACCATATATTTT; CDR3: CASSPRGGTIYF
V: TRBV28; J: TRBJ2-7; D: TRBD2; size: -; DNA: TGTGCCAGCAGTACGACTAGCGGGGCCCCTTACGAGCAGTACTTC; CDR3: CASSTTSGAPYEQYF
V: TRBV28; J: TRBJ1-5; D: -; size: -; DNA: TGTGCCAGCAGGAGGGTTAATCAGCCCCAGCATTTT; CDR3: CASRRVNQPQHF
V: TRBV7-8; J: TRBJ2-1; D: TRBD2; size: -; DNA: TGTGCCAGCAGCCCAACTAGCGGCAAATACAATGAGCAGTTCTTC; CDR3: CASSPTSGKYNEQFF
V: TRBV7-6; J: TRBJ1-4; D: TRBD1; size: -; DNA: TGTGCCAGCAGCTTAGGGTTTCGACAGGGGCTGTTTTTT; CDR3: CASSLGFRQGLFF
V: TRBV28; J: TRBJ2-2; D: -; size: -; DNA: TGTGCCAGCAGCCTGGCAGGTGGGGAGCTGTTTTTT; CDR3: CASSLAGGELFF
V: TRBV7-9; J: TRBJ1-2; D: -; size: -; DNA: TGTGCCAGCAGCTTGGACAAGTCACTTAACTATGGCTACACCTTC; CDR3: CASSLDKSLNYGYTF
V: TRBV6-5; J: TRBJ2-3; D: -; size: -; DNA: TGTGCCAGCACCTACTCAGCGGGCGCTAGCACAGATACGCAGTATTTT; CDR3: CASTYSAGASTDTQYF
V: TRBV29-1; J: TRBJ1-4; D: -; size: -; DNA: TGCAGCGTTGATAGGGGTTCGGGTGAAAAACTGTTTTTT; CDR3: CSVDRGSGEKLFF
V: TRBV5-1; J: TRBJ2-3; D: TRBD2; size: -; DNA: TGCGCCAGTACTCTAGCGGCCACAGATACGCAGTATTTT; CDR3: CASTLAATDTQYF
V: TRBV7-9; J: TRBJ1-2; D: TRBD1; size: -; DNA: TGTGCCAGCAGCTTTTATTCAGGGGGAGATGGCTACACCTTC; CDR3: CASSFYSGGDGYTF
V: TRBV5-6; J: TRBJ2-2; D: -; size: -; DNA: TGTGCCAGCAGCGCAGGGGTTACCGGGGAGCTGTTTTTT; CDR3: CASSAGVTGELFF
V: TRBV7-8; J: TRBJ1-6; D: -; size: -; DNA: TGTGCCAGCAGCTTAGGGGGCTTCGATAATTCACCCCTCCACTTT; CDR3: CASSLGGFDNSPLHF
V: TRBV13; J: TRBJ2-6; D: -; size: once; DNA: TGTGCCAGCAGCCTAGAACAGGGCTCTGGGGCCAACGTCCTGACTTTC; CDR3: CASSLEQGSGANVLTF
V: TRBV7-9; J: TRBJ1-2; D: -; size: -; DNA: TGTTCCAGCAGCCCCGGTAGGGTATTTGAGGGCTATGGCTACACCTTC; CDR3: CSSSPGRVFEGYGYTF
V: TRBV9; J: TRBJ1-3; D: TRBD1; size: -; DNA: TGTGCCAGCAGCGTCGAGCAGGGGGCGGGTGGAAACACCATATATTTT; CDR3: CASSVEQGAGGNTIYF
V: TRBV29-1; J: TRBJ1-2; D: -; size: -; DNA: TGCAGCGTTGATCGCGACGGAGCCTACACCTTC; CDR3: CSVDRDGAYTF
V: TRBV9; J: TRBJ1-1; D: -; size: -; DNA: TGTGCCAGCAGCGTAGCTGGGTCAGGCATAGACACTGAAGCTTTCTTT; CDR3: CASSVAGSGIDTEAFF
V: TRBV15; J: TRBJ1-1; D: -; size: -; DNA: TGTGCCACCAGCAGAGCGTTGGGCTCCGCCACTGAAGCTTTCTTT; CDR3: CATSRALGSATEAFF
V: TRBV5-1; J: TRBJ1-4; D: -; size: -; DNA: TGCGCCAGCAGCTTGGAAGGGGTCGGGGGTGAAAAACTGTTTTTT; CDR3: CASSLEGVGGEKLFF